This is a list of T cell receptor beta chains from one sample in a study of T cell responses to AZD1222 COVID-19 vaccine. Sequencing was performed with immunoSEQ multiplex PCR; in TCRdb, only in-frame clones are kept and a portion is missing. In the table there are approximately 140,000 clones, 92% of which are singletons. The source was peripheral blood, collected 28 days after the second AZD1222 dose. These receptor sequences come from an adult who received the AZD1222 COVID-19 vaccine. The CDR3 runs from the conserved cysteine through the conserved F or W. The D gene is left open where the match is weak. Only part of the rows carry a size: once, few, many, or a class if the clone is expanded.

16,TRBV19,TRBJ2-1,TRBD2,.,TGTGCCAGTAGACCGGGACTAGCGGCTTCCTACAATGAGCAGTTCTTC,CASRPGLAASYNEQFF
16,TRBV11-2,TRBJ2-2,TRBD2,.,TGTGCCAGCAGCAGGGCCGCGGGAGCGAACACCGGGGAGCTGTTTTTT,CASSRAAGANTGELFF
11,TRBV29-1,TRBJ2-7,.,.,TGCAGCGTTGTCGTGGGCTACGAGCAGTACTTC,CSVVVGYEQYF
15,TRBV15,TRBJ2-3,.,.,TGTGCCACCAGCAGAGAAACGAGTGGCGTGGATACGCAGTATTTT,CATSRETSGVDTQYF
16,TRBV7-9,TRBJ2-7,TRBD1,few,TGTGCCAGCAGTTTAGTCGGTTCCGGGACAGGGAAGTATCAGTACTTC,CASSLVGSGTGKYQYF
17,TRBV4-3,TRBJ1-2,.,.,TGCGCCAGCAGCCAGGCTCCACGGCCAACCTTGATGGGGGGCTACACCTTC,CASSQAPRPTLMGGYTF
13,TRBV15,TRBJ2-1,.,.,TGTGCCACCAGCAGGTCGACAGAGAATGAGCAGTTCTTC,CATSRSTENEQFF
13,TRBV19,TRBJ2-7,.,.,TGTGCCAGTAGTCGGGACAAGTTAAACGAGCAGTACTTC,CASSRDKLNEQYF
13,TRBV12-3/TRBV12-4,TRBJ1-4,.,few,TGTGCCAGCAGTTTCCTGGGAGGGGAAAAACTGTTTTTT,CASSFLGGEKLFF
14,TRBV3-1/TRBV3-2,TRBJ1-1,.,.,TGTGCCAGCAGCCAAGAGATCAGTTTCACTGAAGCTTTCTTT,CASSQEISFTEAFF
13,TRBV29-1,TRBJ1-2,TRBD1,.,TGCAGCGTTGCCACAGGGGGCGCGGCCGGCTACACCTTC,CSVATGGAAGYTF
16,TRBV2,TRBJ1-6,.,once,TGTGCCAGCAGGTCCCCCGGGGCAGGACATAATTCACCCCTCCACTTT,CASRSPGAGHNSPLHF
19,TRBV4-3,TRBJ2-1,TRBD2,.,TGCGCCAGCAGCCAAGAGCTTAGTCCGGGACTAGCGGGAGGTACTGAGCAGTTCTTC,CASSQELSPGLAGGTEQFF
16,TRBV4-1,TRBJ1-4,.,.,TGCGCCAGCAGCCAACCTGGGGGACGGGCTAATGAAAAACTGTTTTTT,CASSQPGGRANEKLFF
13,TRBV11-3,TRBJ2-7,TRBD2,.,TGTGCCAGCAGCTTAAGCGGGAAATACGAGCAGTACTTC,CASSLSGKYEQYF
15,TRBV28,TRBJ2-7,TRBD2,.,TGTGCCAGCAGTTTAGGGGCGACTAGCAGCTACGAGCAGTACTTC,CASSLGATSSYEQYF
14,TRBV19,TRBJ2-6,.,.,TGTGCCAGTAGTAGGGCAGGTGGGGCCAACGTCCTGACTTTC,CASSRAGGANVLTF
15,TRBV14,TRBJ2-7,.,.,TGTGCCAGCAGCCAAGATTACCGGGCTACCTACGAGCAGTACTTC,CASSQDYRATYEQYF
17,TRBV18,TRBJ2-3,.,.,TGTGCCAGCTCACCACCCGGCAGGAACGGGTACTCAGATACGCAGTATTTT,CASSPPGRNGYSDTQYF
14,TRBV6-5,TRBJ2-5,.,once,TGTGCCAGCAGCCTCCCAGGGAGAGGGGAGACCCAGTACTTC,CASSLPGRGETQYF
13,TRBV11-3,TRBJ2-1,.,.,TGTGCCAGCAGCCTAGGACCTGGCGATGAGCAGTTCTTC,CASSLGPGDEQFF
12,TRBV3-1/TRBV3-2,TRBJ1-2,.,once,TGTGCCAGCAGCCAAGACGGATATGGCTACACCTTC,CASSQDGYGYTF
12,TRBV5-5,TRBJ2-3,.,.,TGTGCCAGCACCAGAGAGGAGCATACGCAGTATTTT,CASTREEHTQYF
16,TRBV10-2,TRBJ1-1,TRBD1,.,TGCGCCAGCTCCAGAGACAGGGCTCGGAGGAACACTGAAGCTTTCTTT,CASSRDRARRNTEAFF
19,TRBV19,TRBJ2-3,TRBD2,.,TGTGCCAGTAGTATTTGTCCGGGGACTAGCGGGAGCCAGGGGAATACGCAGTATTTT,CASSICPGTSGSQGNTQYF
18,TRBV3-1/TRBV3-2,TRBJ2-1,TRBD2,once,TGTGCCAGCAGCCCTACGGGACTAGCGGAGAAAGCGTACAATGAGCAGTTCTTC,CASSPTGLAEKAYNEQFF
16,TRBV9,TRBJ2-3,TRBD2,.,TGTGCCAGCAGCGTGGGATCGGGAGGGCACACAGATACGCAGTATTTT,CASSVGSGGHTDTQYF
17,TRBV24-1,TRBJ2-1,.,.,TGTGCCACCAGTGATCCCAGGCGGAAAACCACCTACAATGAGCAGTTCTTC,CATSDPRRKTTYNEQFF